One and the same sample provided the 17 T cell receptor beta chains below, sequenced in a study of radiation and T cells in renal cell carcinoma. The sample's time point: blood 2 weeks post-SBRT. The treatment here: 15 Gy SBRT to primary tumor, nephrectomy 4 weeks later. Measured with immunoSEQ multiplex PCR; TCRdb has only the in-frame clones, and not every one. The sample lists about 26,000 clones; roughly 80% were seen once. Sample: blood, taken from a patient whose treatment included radiotherapy and nephrectomy. Receptors originate from a man in his sixties with renal cell carcinoma.

The CDR3 coding sequence is TGTGCCAGCAGCGCCACGGCAAAAAGCTACGAGCAGTACTTC. Its protein product is CASSATAKSYEQYF. The chain carries TRBV5-6 and TRBJ2-7; D is uncertain. V shed 4 bases and J shed 3 bases, with 14 bases lying between them. Germline-derived CDR1 and CDR2 are SGHDT and YYEEEE. This CDR3 has 14 amino acids.

This clone was found a few times. This chain uses TRBV5-1 with TRBJ2-1, with D tentatively TRBD2 (6 bases). CDR1 is SGHRS, CDR2 YFSETQ, per germline. The V and J ends lost 1 base and 1 base respectively, with 12 bases between them. CDR3 length equals 16 residues. Here the CDR3 reads CASSLNGGYSYNEQFF. The CDR3 bases are TGCGCCAGCAGCTTGAATGGAGGGTATTCCTACAATGAGCAGTTCTTC.

The rearrangement links TRBV5-1 to TRBJ2-1; 7 bases are a match to TRBD1. The CDR3 runs to 14 residues. After removal of 6 bases from V and 2 bases from J, the junction contained 5 bases not matched to a gene. Per germline, CDR1 SGHRS and CDR2 YFSETQ. CDR3 sequence: CASNHDRAYNEQFF. The CDR3 bases are TGCGCCAGCAACCACGACAGGGCCTACAATGAGCAGTTCTTC.

The chain links TRBV7-2 to TRBJ1-1; 10 bases are shared with TRBD1. V was pared by 5 bases and J by 6 bases, with 6 bases of the junction left unmatched. This CDR3 region has 14 residues. Germline assignment: CDR1 SGHTA and CDR2 FQGNSA. The CDR3 coding sequence is TGTGCCAGCAGCGGGGACAGGGGTTTCGCTGAAGCTTTCTTT. It codes for CASSGDRGFAEAFF.

The J gene is TRBJ2-7, the V gene TRBV18, with TRBD1 identical over 8 bases. The V segment lost 8 bases and the J segment 6 bases; nucleotides outside the gene matches: 9. The CDR3 is made up of 13 amino acids. Germline V CDR1 and CDR2: KGHSH, LQKENI. CDR3 sequence: CASVLGQDREQYF. CDR3 bases: TGTGCCAGCGTCTTGGGACAGGATCGCGAGCAGTACTTC.

The rearrangement joins TRBV5-1 to TRBJ1-2, with unresolved D. The germline CDR1 and CDR2 sequences are SGHRS and YFSETQ. V was pared by 4 bases and J by 5 bases, with 9 bases between. The CDR3 covers 12 residues. This chain's CDR3 is CASSPGSYGYTF. Here the CDR3 DNA reads TGCGCCAGCAGCCCGGGCTCGTATGGCTACACCTTC.

The chain uses TRBV2 and TRBJ2-1, with D uncertain. The germline V and J ends were trimmed by 6 bases and 12 bases, with 9 bases remaining between them. Germline assignment: CDR1 SNHLY and CDR2 FYNNEI. The CDR3 runs 10 residues. The CDR3 DNA sequence: TGTGCCAGCAGAGTGGACCCGCAGTTCTTC. This encodes CASRVDPQFF.

This chain links TRBV7-3 with TRBJ1-2; D is perhaps TRBD1 (5 bases). The CDR3 has 13 amino acids. Germline CDR1 and CDR2: SGHTA and FQGTGA. V shed 5 bases and J shed 5 bases, with 12 bases lying between them. This CDR3 reads CASSPGTEYGYTF. CDR3 coding DNA: TGTGCCAGCAGCCCGGGGACCGAGTATGGCTACACCTTC.

This rearrangement joins TRBV30 to TRBJ1-1; a weak D match, TRBD1 (6 bases). CDR3 size: 14 residues. From germline, CDR1 is GTSNPN and CDR2 SVGIG (reference sequence). Trimming stripped 4 bases from V and 9 bases from J, with 21 bases between. CDR3 protein: CAWTGGGLGEKAFF. The CDR3 nucleotides are TGTGCCTGGACTGGAGGGGGGTTAGGGGAAAAAGCTTTCTTT.

The V gene is TRBV7-9, the J gene TRBJ2-1, with 10 bases lining up with TRBD2. Germline lookup yields CDR1 SEHNR and CDR2 FQNEAQ (reference sequence). The CDR3 sequence is 16 residues long. Trimming removed 4 bases from V and 5 bases from J; junction bases left unmatched: 8. CDR3 nucleotide sequence: TGTGCCAGCAGCTATGCAGCGGGAGGGCCAGACAATGAGCAGTTCTTC. Translated: CASSYAAGGPDNEQFF.

This chain links TRBV30 with TRBJ2-1, with 9 nucleotides matching TRBD2. CDR3 size: 13 residues. The J segment lost 3 bases and the V segment lost 4 bases, leaving 1 base of the junction unmatched. Germline V gene lookup returns CDR1 GTSNPN and CDR2 SVGIG (reference sequence). CDR3 region: CAWNSGSYNEQFF. The CDR3 DNA sequence: TGTGCCTGGAATAGCGGGAGCTACAATGAGCAGTTCTTC.

The rearrangement joins TRBV20-1 to TRBJ1-2; D not certain. From germline, CDR1 is DFQATT and CDR2 SNEGSKA (reference sequence). This CDR3 is built from 11 residues. Trimming left V 2 bases short and J 7 bases short, with 8 bases between. CDR3 sequence (DNA): TGCAGTGCTAGATTCGGTTTTGGCTACACCTTC. This gives the protein CSARFGFGYTF.

V gene TRBV7-2 combines with J gene TRBJ2-3; 9 bases agree with TRBD2. Germline V gene lookup returns CDR1 SGHTA and CDR2 FQGNSA. J was trimmed by 4 bases and V by 4 bases; bases with no gene match: 9. The CDR3 contains 16 residues. CDR3 residues: CASSSILAGIPDTQYF. In nucleotides, the CDR3 is TGTGCCAGCAGCTCGATTCTAGCGGGAATCCCAGATACGCAGTATTTT.

This chain connects TRBV29-1 to TRBJ2-1, with 14 bases matching TRBD2. CDR1 SQVTM and CDR2 ANQGSEA come from the germline V gene. The CDR3 is 17 residues long. Germline trimming cut 8 bases from V and 4 bases from J; bases unmatched to any gene: 13. CDR3 bases: TGCAGCACTAGGACGACTAGCGGGAGGGCGGGTTACAATGAGCAGTTCTTC. Its protein product is CSTRTTSGRAGYNEQFF.

V is TRBV28 and J is TRBJ1-1; no reliable D call. CDR3 length: 12 residues. Trimming took off 3 bases at V and 5 bases at J, with 7 bases between the two ends. CDR1 is MDHEN and CDR2 is SYDVKM in the germline V gene. CDR3 residues: CASSFGGTEAFF. CDR3 DNA: TGTGCCAGCAGTTTTGGAGGGACTGAAGCTTTCTTT.

The chain joins TRBV6-5 to TRBJ2-1; 11 bases are a match to TRBD2. The CDR3 runs 13 residues. Looked up from germline, CDR1 is MNHEY and CDR2 is SVGAGI. V was clipped by 3 bases and J by 13 bases; unmatched bases: 5. CDR3 amino acids: CASSYRGLAGQFF. The CDR3 coding sequence is TGTGCCAGCAGTTATCGTGGACTAGCGGGTCAGTTCTTC.

The V call is TRBV7-2, the J call TRBJ2-7; 9 bases line up with TRBD2. The CDR3 length is 13 residues. V shed 3 bases, J shed 7 bases, and the junction held 4 bases outside the gene matches. CDR1 is SGHTA and CDR2 is FQGNSA in the germline V gene. CDR3 region: CASSFGGRGEQYF. CDR3 nucleotides: TGTGCCAGCAGCTTTGGCGGGAGGGGAGAGCAGTACTTC.